The rows below give T cell receptor beta chains drawn from one sample of a study of memory CD4+ T cells and cytomegalovirus serostatus. The table came from immunoSEQ multiplex PCR; TCRdb's copy has only in-frame clones and leaves some out. This sample has 25,000 to 30,000 clones, with about 79% found just once. Sequencing was done on a sample of memory CD4+ T cells from blood. The receptors shown here come from an adult in good health and CMV-seronegative. CDR3s include the opening cysteine and the closing phenylalanine or tryptophan. The D gene is left open where the match is weak. Clone size appears in some rows only: once, few, many, or a class for an expanded clone.

D gene: NA; clone size: NA; J gene: TRBJ1-2; V gene: TRBV28; CDR3 DNA: TGTGCCAGCAGTTTAATTCAGGAAAACTTTTATGGCTACACCTTC; CDR3 protein: CASSLIQENFYGYTF
D gene: NA; clone size: NA; J gene: TRBJ2-7; V gene: TRBV7-2; CDR3 DNA: TGTGCCAGCAGCTTTCGTCCCACAGGGTACTACGAGCAGTACTTC; CDR3 protein: CASSFRPTGYYEQYF
D gene: NA; clone size: few; J gene: TRBJ1-1; V gene: TRBV6-1; CDR3 DNA: TGTGCCAGCAGTGCTGGCAGCGGGTACACTGAAGCTTTCTTT; CDR3 protein: CASSAGSGYTEAFF
D gene: NA; clone size: NA; J gene: TRBJ2-1; V gene: TRBV2; CDR3 DNA: TGTGCCAGCAGTGAAGGGTTTGACGGGGCTGAGCAGTTCTTC; CDR3 protein: CASSEGFDGAEQFF
D gene: NA; clone size: NA; J gene: TRBJ1-5; V gene: TRBV21-1; CDR3 DNA: TGTGCCAGCACTTATTGGGCGGTAAATAGCAATCAGCCCCAGCATTTT; CDR3 protein: CASTYWAVNSNQPQHF
D gene: NA; clone size: NA; J gene: TRBJ2-5; V gene: TRBV27; CDR3 DNA: TGTGCCAGCAGTCCCGTCGGGGGGCCCAGGGAGACCCAGTACTTC; CDR3 protein: CASSPVGGPRETQYF
D gene: NA; clone size: NA; J gene: TRBJ1-5; V gene: TRBV10-3; CDR3 DNA: TGTGCCATCAGTGATGAAGGGGGGGGCCGTAGTCAGCCCCAGCATTTT; CDR3 protein: CAISDEGGGRSQPQHF
D gene: NA; clone size: NA; J gene: TRBJ1-4; V gene: TRBV6-5; CDR3 DNA: TGTGCCAGCAGAATCGACGGGGGGGCTAATGAAAAACTGTTTTTT; CDR3 protein: CASRIDGGANEKLFF
D gene: NA; clone size: once; J gene: TRBJ2-1; V gene: TRBV7-2; CDR3 DNA: TGTGCCAGCAGCACCAGTTTGGGTGAGCAGTTCTTC; CDR3 protein: CASSTSLGEQFF
D gene: NA; clone size: NA; J gene: TRBJ1-2; V gene: TRBV4-1; CDR3 DNA: TGCGCCAGCAGCCAAGATCCATACCTGTCTTATGGCTACACCTTC; CDR3 protein: CASSQDPYLSYGYTF
D gene: NA; clone size: NA; J gene: TRBJ1-5; V gene: TRBV27; CDR3 DNA: TGTGCCAGCAGTTTAACGTGGAATAGCAATCAGCCCCAGCATTTT; CDR3 protein: CASSLTWNSNQPQHF
D gene: TRBD1; clone size: NA; J gene: TRBJ1-5; V gene: TRBV19; CDR3 DNA: TGTGCCAGTAGTATTGGACAGGGGCCTCAGCCCCAGCATTTT; CDR3 protein: CASSIGQGPQPQHF
D gene: NA; clone size: NA; J gene: TRBJ1-3; V gene: TRBV6-5; CDR3 DNA: TGTGCCAGCGGCCCCAAGGCGACCTCTGGAAACACCATATATTTT; CDR3 protein: CASGPKATSGNTIYF
D gene: NA; clone size: NA; J gene: TRBJ1-1; V gene: TRBV9; CDR3 DNA: TGTGCCAGCAGCCCCCACTGGAGAGGGGACACTGAAGCTTTCTTT; CDR3 protein: CASSPHWRGDTEAFF
D gene: TRBD2; clone size: once; J gene: TRBJ2-3; V gene: TRBV7-9; CDR3 DNA: TGTGCCAGCAGCTTAACCCTAGCGGGAGGGCCAGATACGCAGTATTTT; CDR3 protein: CASSLTLAGGPDTQYF
D gene: TRBD1; clone size: NA; J gene: TRBJ2-1; V gene: TRBV12-5; CDR3 DNA: TGTGCTAGTGGTTCGGGACAGGGAAAGTACAATGAGCAGTTCTTC; CDR3 protein: CASGSGQGKYNEQFF
D gene: TRBD1; clone size: NA; J gene: TRBJ2-1; V gene: TRBV7-2; CDR3 DNA: TGTGCCAGCAGCTCTCAGGGGGCAGATGAGCAGTTCTTC; CDR3 protein: CASSSQGADEQFF
D gene: TRBD1; clone size: NA; J gene: TRBJ2-7; V gene: TRBV4-2; CDR3 DNA: TGTGCCAGCAGCCAAGTGGACAGGGCGAGCTCCTACGAGCAGTACTTC; CDR3 protein: CASSQVDRASSYEQYF
D gene: NA; clone size: NA; J gene: TRBJ1-2; V gene: TRBV19; CDR3 DNA: TGTGCCAGTAGTAGAAACCTACAATTACCGGAGGATGGCTACACCTTC; CDR3 protein: CASSRNLQLPEDGYTF
D gene: NA; clone size: NA; J gene: TRBJ2-2; V gene: TRBV9; CDR3 DNA: TGTGCCAGCAGCGTATCCCGGAGTTCCCGGCCCCGGGAGCTGTTTTTT; CDR3 protein: CASSVSRSSRPRELFF
D gene: NA; clone size: NA; J gene: TRBJ2-7; V gene: TRBV7-8; CDR3 DNA: TGTGCCAGCAGCAACTACGAGCAGTACTTC; CDR3 protein: CASSNYEQYF
D gene: TRBD1; clone size: once; J gene: TRBJ1-2; V gene: TRBV18; CDR3 DNA: TGTGCCAGCTCACCCAACAGGGGCGCTAGCTATGGCTACACCTTC; CDR3 protein: CASSPNRGASYGYTF
D gene: NA; clone size: NA; J gene: TRBJ1-4; V gene: TRBV10-3; CDR3 DNA: TGTGCCACCCAGGAGGGTGAGAATGAAAAACTGTTTTTT; CDR3 protein: CATQEGENEKLFF
D gene: NA; clone size: NA; J gene: TRBJ1-6; V gene: TRBV19; CDR3 DNA: TGTGCCAGTAGTATGGTCGGGGGCTCCTATAATTCACCCCTCCACTTT; CDR3 protein: CASSMVGGSYNSPLHF
D gene: TRBD1; clone size: NA; J gene: TRBJ1-1; V gene: TRBV28; CDR3 DNA: TGTGCCAGCTGGGACAGGGGGAGGGGGGCTGAAGCTTTCTTT; CDR3 protein: CASWDRGRGAEAFF
D gene: NA; clone size: NA; J gene: TRBJ2-5; V gene: TRBV28; CDR3 DNA: TGTGCCAGCAGTTCGGCACAAGAGACCCAGTACTTC; CDR3 protein: CASSSAQETQYF
D gene: NA; clone size: NA; J gene: TRBJ1-1; V gene: TRBV13; CDR3 DNA: TGTGCCAGCAGCTTTGGCGGGGCGAACACTGAAGCTTTCTTT; CDR3 protein: CASSFGGANTEAFF
D gene: NA; clone size: NA; J gene: TRBJ2-2; V gene: TRBV9; CDR3 DNA: TGTGCCAGCAGCGTAAGGGACTGGGGCGGAGGGGAGCTGTTTTTT; CDR3 protein: CASSVRDWGGGELFF
D gene: NA; clone size: NA; J gene: TRBJ1-2; V gene: TRBV20-1; CDR3 DNA: TGCAGTGCAAGTCGGGGGCATGGCTACACCTTC; CDR3 protein: CSASRGHGYTF
D gene: NA; clone size: NA; J gene: TRBJ2-7; V gene: TRBV28; CDR3 DNA: TGTGCCAGCAGTTCGGACGGGACCTACGAGCAGTACTTC; CDR3 protein: CASSSDGTYEQYF
D gene: NA; clone size: NA; J gene: TRBJ1-1; V gene: TRBV6-1; CDR3 DNA: TGTGCCAGCAGTGATTGGCCAAAAGCTTTCTTT; CDR3 protein: CASSDWPKAFF
D gene: TRBD2; clone size: NA; J gene: TRBJ2-5; V gene: TRBV7-3; CDR3 DNA: TGTGCCAGCAGCCCTACCGGGACTAGCGTAGTTGAGACCCAGTACTTC; CDR3 protein: CASSPTGTSVVETQYF
D gene: NA; clone size: few; J gene: TRBJ1-4; V gene: TRBV30; CDR3 DNA: TGTGCCGGGTACAGGCCAACTAATGAAAAACTGTTTTTT; CDR3 protein: CAGYRPTNEKLFF
D gene: NA; clone size: NA; J gene: TRBJ1-1; V gene: TRBV9; CDR3 DNA: TGTGCCAGCAGTGAAACCCAAAGGGGACACACTGAAGCTTTCTTT; CDR3 protein: CASSETQRGHTEAFF
D gene: TRBD1; clone size: NA; J gene: TRBJ2-1; V gene: TRBV30; CDR3 DNA: TGTGCCTGGCAGACAGGGGGATTATACAATGAGCAGTTCTTC; CDR3 protein: CAWQTGGLYNEQFF
D gene: NA; clone size: NA; J gene: TRBJ1-2; V gene: TRBV29-1; CDR3 DNA: TGCAGCGCCGAGGAGGATAGCTACACCTTC; CDR3 protein: CSAEEDSYTF
D gene: TRBD1; clone size: NA; J gene: TRBJ1-5; V gene: TRBV4-2; CDR3 DNA: TGTGCCAGCAGCCCGGGACAGGGAGGACATCAGCCCCAGCATTTT; CDR3 protein: CASSPGQGGHQPQHF
D gene: NA; clone size: medium-sized; J gene: TRBJ1-5; V gene: TRBV19; CDR3 DNA: TGTGCCAGTAGTCCGCCCGGGGGAGATCAGCCCCAGCATTTT; CDR3 protein: CASSPPGGDQPQHF
D gene: TRBD1; clone size: NA; J gene: TRBJ2-5; V gene: TRBV10-2; CDR3 DNA: TGCGCCAGCAGTGTAACAGGGGTCGGCCAAGAGACCCAGTACTTC; CDR3 protein: CASSVTGVGQETQYF
D gene: NA; clone size: NA; J gene: TRBJ2-7; V gene: TRBV10-3; CDR3 DNA: TGTGCCATCAGTGACCATACCGGGAGCCGGAGCGACGAGCAGTACTTC; CDR3 protein: CAISDHTGSRSDEQYF
D gene: NA; clone size: once; J gene: TRBJ2-3; V gene: TRBV7-2; CDR3 DNA: TGTGCCAGCAGCAAGAGACAGGGAGGGACAGATACGCAGTATTTT; CDR3 protein: CASSKRQGGTDTQYF
D gene: NA; clone size: NA; J gene: TRBJ1-1; V gene: TRBV7-9; CDR3 DNA: TGTGCCAGCAGCTCTCCCCCCCGGGTTACTGAAGCTTTCTTT; CDR3 protein: CASSSPPRVTEAFF
D gene: TRBD2; clone size: NA; J gene: TRBJ2-7; V gene: TRBV28; CDR3 DNA: TGTGCCAGCAGCAGAACGGTAGCGGGCCAGTACGAGCAGTACTTC; CDR3 protein: CASSRTVAGQYEQYF
D gene: NA; clone size: NA; J gene: TRBJ2-2; V gene: TRBV27; CDR3 DNA: TGTGCCAGCAGTTTATCGCGCGGGTTGAACACCGGGGAGCTGTTTTTT; CDR3 protein: CASSLSRGLNTGELFF
D gene: TRBD1; clone size: NA; J gene: TRBJ1-2; V gene: TRBV5-8; CDR3 DNA: TGTGCCAGCAGCGCGGGCCTAGGACAGGGGGACTATGGCTACACCTTC; CDR3 protein: CASSAGLGQGDYGYTF
D gene: TRBD1; clone size: few; J gene: TRBJ1-1; V gene: TRBV6-5; CDR3 DNA: TGTGCCAGCAGTTACTCTGGGACAGCGGCAACTGAAGCTTTCTTT; CDR3 protein: CASSYSGTAATEAFF
D gene: NA; clone size: NA; J gene: TRBJ1-2; V gene: TRBV7-2; CDR3 DNA: TGTGCCAGCAGCTCGTCCTGGGGTTATGGCTACACCTTC; CDR3 protein: CASSSSWGYGYTF
D gene: NA; clone size: once; J gene: TRBJ1-1; V gene: TRBV6-5; CDR3 DNA: TGTGCCAGCAGTTACTCGACAGGCTCCAGGAGTGAAGCTTTCTTT; CDR3 protein: CASSYSTGSRSEAFF
D gene: NA; clone size: few; J gene: TRBJ1-1; V gene: TRBV2; CDR3 DNA: TGTGCCAGAAACAGATTGAACACTGAAGCTTTCTTT; CDR3 protein: CARNRLNTEAFF
D gene: TRBD2; clone size: few; J gene: TRBJ2-7; V gene: TRBV5-1; CDR3 DNA: TGCGCCAGCAGCTTGATGGCGCTAGCGGCCTCCTACGAGCAGTACTTC; CDR3 protein: CASSLMALAASYEQYF
D gene: NA; clone size: NA; J gene: TRBJ1-1; V gene: TRBV9; CDR3 DNA: TGTGCCAGCAGCGTCGTTAGTAACACTGAAGCTTTCTTT; CDR3 protein: CASSVVSNTEAFF
D gene: TRBD2; clone size: NA; J gene: TRBJ2-5; V gene: TRBV18; CDR3 DNA: TGTGCCAGCTCACCGGGACTAGCCCCAGAGACCCAGTACTTC; CDR3 protein: CASSPGLAPETQYF
D gene: TRBD1; clone size: NA; J gene: TRBJ1-2; V gene: TRBV14; CDR3 DNA: TGTGCCAGCAGCCAAATGCCGGGACAGGGGACCTATGGCTACACCTTC; CDR3 protein: CASSQMPGQGTYGYTF
D gene: NA; clone size: NA; J gene: TRBJ2-1; V gene: TRBV2; CDR3 DNA: TGTGCCAGTACCACAGAGTACAATGAGCAGTTCTTC; CDR3 protein: CASTTEYNEQFF